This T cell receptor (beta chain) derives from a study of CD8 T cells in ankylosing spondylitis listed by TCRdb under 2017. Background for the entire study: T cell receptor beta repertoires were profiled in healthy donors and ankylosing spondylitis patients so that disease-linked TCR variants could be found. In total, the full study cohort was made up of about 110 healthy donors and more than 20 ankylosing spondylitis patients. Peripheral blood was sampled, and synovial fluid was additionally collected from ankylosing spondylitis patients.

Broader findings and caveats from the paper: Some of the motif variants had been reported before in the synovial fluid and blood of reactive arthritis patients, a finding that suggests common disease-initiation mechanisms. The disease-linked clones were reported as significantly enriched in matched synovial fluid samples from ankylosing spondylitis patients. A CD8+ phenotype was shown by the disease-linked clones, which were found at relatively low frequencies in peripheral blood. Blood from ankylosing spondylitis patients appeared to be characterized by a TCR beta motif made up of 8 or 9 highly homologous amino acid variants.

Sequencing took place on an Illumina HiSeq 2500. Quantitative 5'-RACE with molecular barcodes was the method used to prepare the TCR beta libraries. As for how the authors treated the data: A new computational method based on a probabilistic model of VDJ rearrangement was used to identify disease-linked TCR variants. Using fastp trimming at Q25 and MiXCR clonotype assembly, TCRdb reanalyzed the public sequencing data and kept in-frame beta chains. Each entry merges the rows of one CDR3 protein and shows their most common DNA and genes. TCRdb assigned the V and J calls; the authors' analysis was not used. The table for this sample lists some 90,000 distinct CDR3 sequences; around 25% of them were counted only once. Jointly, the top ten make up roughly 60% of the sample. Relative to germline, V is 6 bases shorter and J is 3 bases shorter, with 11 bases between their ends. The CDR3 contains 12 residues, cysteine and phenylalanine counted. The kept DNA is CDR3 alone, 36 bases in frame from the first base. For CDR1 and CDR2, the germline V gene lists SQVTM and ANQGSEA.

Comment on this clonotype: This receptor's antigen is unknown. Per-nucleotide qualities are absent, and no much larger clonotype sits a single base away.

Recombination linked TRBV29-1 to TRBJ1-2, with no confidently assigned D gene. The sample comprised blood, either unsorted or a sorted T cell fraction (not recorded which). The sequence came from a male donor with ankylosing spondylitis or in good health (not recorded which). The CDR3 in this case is CSVGPEDYGYTF. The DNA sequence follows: TGCAGCGTCGGGCCCGAGGACTATGGCTACACCTTC.